These 4 T cell receptor beta chains share one sample of origin, sequenced in a study of blood T cell repertoires in COVID-19. The assay was immunoSEQ multiplex PCR, and TCRdb's table has in-frame clones only and misses some. The table has some 100,000 clones, under 90% seen once; the top ten hold around 13%. The sample comprised peripheral blood. Receptors were obtained from a human donor in a cohort sampled during active COVID-19.

The table lists this clone with a count of one. The rearrangement uses TRBV7-2 and TRBJ1-4; D gene uncertain. Per the germline V gene, CDR1 is SGHTA and CDR2 is FQGNSA. This CDR3 spans 15 amino acids. Deletions cut 7 bases from V and 8 bases from J, with 20 bases between. This CDR3 is CASTLGAGFREKLFF. The CDR3 DNA is TGTGCCAGCACCCTAGGAGCGGGATTTCGGGAAAAACTGTTTTTT.

The rearrangement joins TRBV5-1 to TRBJ1-4, with D possibly TRBD1 on 6 matching bases. The CDR3 runs 16 residues. Germline V CDR1 and CDR2: SGHRS, YFSETQ. V was cut by 0 bases and J by 1 base, with 10 bases left in between. CDR3 residues: CASSLGDTRTNEKLFF. CDR3 coding DNA: TGCGCCAGCAGCTTGGGGGACACCCGAACTAATGAAAAACTGTTTTTT.

The genes are TRBV18 and TRBJ2-7, with a tentative D call TRBD2 (6 bases). Deletions cut 2 bases from V and 6 bases from J, with 11 bases between. The V gene's germline CDR1 is KGHSH and CDR2 LQKENI. The CDR3 has 13 amino acids. The CDR3 DNA follows: TGTGCCAGCTCACCAGGACTAACACGCGAGCAGTACTTC. It yields the protein CASSPGLTREQYF.

The V and J genes are TRBV11-2 and TRBJ2-3, with 11 nucleotides matching TRBD2. Germline V CDR1 and CDR2: SGHAT, FQNNGV. This CDR3 comprises 15 residues. J was trimmed by 1 base and V by 8 bases; bases with no gene match: 5. For the CDR3, the DNA is TGTGCCAGCGGAAAGGGACTAGCGGGCACAGATACGCAGTATTTT. This sequence encodes CASGKGLAGTDTQYF.